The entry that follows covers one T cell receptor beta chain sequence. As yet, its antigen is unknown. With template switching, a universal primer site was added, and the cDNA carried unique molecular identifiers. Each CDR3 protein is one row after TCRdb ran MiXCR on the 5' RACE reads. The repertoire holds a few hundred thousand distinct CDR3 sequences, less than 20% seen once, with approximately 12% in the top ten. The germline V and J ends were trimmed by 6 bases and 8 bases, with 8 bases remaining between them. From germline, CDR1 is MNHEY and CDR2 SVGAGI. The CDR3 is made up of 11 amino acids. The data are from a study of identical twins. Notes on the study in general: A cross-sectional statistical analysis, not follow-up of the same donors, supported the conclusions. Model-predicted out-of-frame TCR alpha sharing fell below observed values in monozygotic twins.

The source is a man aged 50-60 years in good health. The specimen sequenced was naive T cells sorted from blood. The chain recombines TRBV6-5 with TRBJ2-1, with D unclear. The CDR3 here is CASRSVDEQFF. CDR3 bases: TGTGCCAGCAGGTCCGTGGATGAGCAGTTCTTC.